Many counts were recorded for the clone carrying this TCR beta chain. Antigen: not known. This specimen comes from a study of T-cell reconstitution after alpha-beta-depleted transplantation in children. Study-level findings and limits: Several hundred graft clones that had expanded were reportedly the source of alpha-beta T cells about two months after transplant. Fresh T-cell production supplied most of the T-cell counts and diversity seen one year after transplant.

Per germline, CDR1 SGDLS and CDR2 YYNGEE. V was clipped by 5 bases and J by 3 bases; unmatched bases: 4. The CDR3 runs to 14 residues. It was with unique molecular identifiers that the TCRbeta library was prepared. TCRdb re-analysed the PCR reads in MiXCR, keeping a single row per CDR3 protein. The sample has around 270,000 distinct CDR3 sequences, around 10% seen once. This clonotype was obtained from a boy younger than two with acute myeloid leukemia, due to receive a stem cell transplant. The starting material was PBMCs, obtained before TCRalphabeta/CD19-depleted stem cell transplant. The J gene is TRBJ1-4, the V gene TRBV9; 7 bases match TRBD1. CDR3 nucleotides: TGTGCCAGCAGTCCCGGGACAGCTAATGAAAAACTGTTTTTT. It encodes CASSPGTANEKLFF.